The clone carrying this T cell receptor (beta chain) was recorded once. The sample originates from a study of blood T cell repertoires in COVID-19. Produced via immunoSEQ multiplex PCR; TCRdb's table is partial and in-frame only. The sample lists 150,000 or so clones, approximately 90% occurring once. The ends lost 6 bases at V and 1 base at J; junction bases unmatched: 5. This CDR3 region has 14 residues. Germline values: CDR1 WSHSY, CDR2 SAAADI. Source material: peripheral blood. The chain recombines TRBV10-2 with TRBJ1-1, with TRBD1 identical over 7 bases. The TCR was taken from a man aged 18 to 29 with acute or convalescent COVID-19. As DNA, the CDR3 is TGCGCCAGCAGCTTACCAGGGGGGAACACTGAAGCTTTCTTT. This sequence encodes CASSLPGGNTEAFF.